This entry concerns a single T cell receptor beta chain. This clonotype has just a few counts. The antigen it binds to is not known. No qualities accompany the bases; no much larger clone lies one base away. Stable Graves' hyperthyroidism was defined as the absence of progression to ophthalmopathy over 18 months of follow-up. Hyperthyroidism patients were newly diagnosed, had a disease duration of under 2 months, and were aged 18 to 65 years. Any patient with an uncontrolled infection, another autoimmune disease, pregnancy or lactation was excluded. Diagnoses were based on clinical symptoms, serum thyroxine and TRAb, thyroid ultrasound and orbital computed tomography. PBMCs were separated from about 10 ml of fresh peripheral blood using Ficoll-Paque density gradient centrifugation. Trizol reagent was used to extract total RNA, and RNA quality was then checked on an Agilent 2100 Bioanalyzer. This sample was taken from a study of T cells in Graves' hyperthyroidism and ophthalmopathy (dated by TCRdb to the late 2010s). General notes on the study: Peripheral blood samples were taken at initial diagnosis, before any treatment was given. TCR V-J signatures able to tell the groups apart were searched for in a discovery cohort of 100 or so patients, of whom roughly 42 had Graves' ophthalmopathy and around 57 had stable Graves' hyperthyroidism. Prospective prediction of ophthalmopathy was tested in an independent validation cohort consisting of about 20 hyperthyroidism patients and some 16 patients who later progressed to ophthalmopathy. The approximately 98 discovery patients were randomly divided into training and test sets at a 7:3 ratio. In several Graves' hyperthyroidism patients, the study also compared T-cell repertoires from thyroid tissue with T-cell repertoires from blood. Once sampling was done, hyperthyroidism patients were given methimazole at a starting dose of 30 mg daily, whereas ophthalmopathy patients were given high-dose intravenous methylprednisolone. The paper describes TCR Vbeta CDR3 sequencing of 135 peripheral blood samples, made up of roughly 45 ophthalmopathy patients, roughly 72 hyperthyroidism patients and roughly 17 progressor patients. Overall results and qualifications from the work: A 13 V-J signature model separated ophthalmopathy from stable hyperthyroidism, with roughly 88% sensitivity and 81% to 83% specificity in cross-validation and 80%/75% in testing. Most expanded thyroid clonotypes (frequency above 0.001) were also detected in blood, suggesting blood repertoires may reflect thyroid immune responses. During validation, the model predicted progression to ophthalmopathy a median of around 7 months ahead of onset, with almost 71% sensitivity and 72% to 80% specificity. Sample size was not statistically predetermined, and blinding of investigators to group allocation was not performed.

CDR1 and CDR2 (MGHDK, SYGVNS) derive from the germline V gene. V and J are truncated by 3 bases and 5 bases respectively, leaving an intervening sequence of 14 bases. The CDR3 covers 15 residues, taking in both the cysteine and the phenylalanine. Of the read, only the CDR3 DNA is kept; its 45 bases are in frame from base 1. TCR beta CDR3 regions were amplified from RNA transcripts. For the first round of RT-PCR on the TCR CDR3, the HTBI primer set was used together with the Qiagen OneStep RT-PCR kit. A second multiplex PCR round built the libraries, followed by size selection and purification. Sequencing of the libraries was done on an Illumina HiSeq2000 using paired-end 100 bp reads. The authors' analysis ran thus. SOAPnuke was used to process the raw data, throwing out any read that contained adapters or uncalled bases, had a mean Phred below 15, or lacked an exact constant-primer or identifier match. COPE v1.2.5 was used to merge the high-quality paired reads, and each unique nucleotide sequence was defined as a clonotype. MiTCR v1.1 was used to align clonotypes to the IMGT TRBV, TRBD and TRBJ reference segments. The analysis included only V-J combinations with a frequency above 0.0001, which together covered around 99% of the repertoires. A TCS score was defined as the ratio of F50 (clonal expansion) to E x V (chaos), with BLOSUM62-based TCRdist applied between CDR3 peptides within each V-J. Welch's t-statistics and random forest reduced fewer than 550 V-J features to roughly 13, which were used in a naive Bayes classifier (R e1071). TCRdb passed the public sequencing reads through fastp at Q25 and MiXCR, retaining productive beta sequences. Each entry merges the rows of one CDR3 protein and shows their most common DNA and genes. V and J calls and clone size were set by TCRdb, not the authors. This sample holds around 580,000 distinct CDR3 sequences; 16% were observed only once. The ten largest clones take up about 18% of the sample.

This clonotype was obtained from a woman younger than 35 with Graves' hyperthyroidism. The specimen sequenced was blood. The chain is encoded by TRBV25-1 joined to TRBJ2-1; confidence is insufficient to name the D gene. The nucleotide sequence is given as TGTGCCAGCAGTGACCCTTTACATACAAACAATGAGCAGTTCTTC. It translates as CASSDPLHTNNEQFF.